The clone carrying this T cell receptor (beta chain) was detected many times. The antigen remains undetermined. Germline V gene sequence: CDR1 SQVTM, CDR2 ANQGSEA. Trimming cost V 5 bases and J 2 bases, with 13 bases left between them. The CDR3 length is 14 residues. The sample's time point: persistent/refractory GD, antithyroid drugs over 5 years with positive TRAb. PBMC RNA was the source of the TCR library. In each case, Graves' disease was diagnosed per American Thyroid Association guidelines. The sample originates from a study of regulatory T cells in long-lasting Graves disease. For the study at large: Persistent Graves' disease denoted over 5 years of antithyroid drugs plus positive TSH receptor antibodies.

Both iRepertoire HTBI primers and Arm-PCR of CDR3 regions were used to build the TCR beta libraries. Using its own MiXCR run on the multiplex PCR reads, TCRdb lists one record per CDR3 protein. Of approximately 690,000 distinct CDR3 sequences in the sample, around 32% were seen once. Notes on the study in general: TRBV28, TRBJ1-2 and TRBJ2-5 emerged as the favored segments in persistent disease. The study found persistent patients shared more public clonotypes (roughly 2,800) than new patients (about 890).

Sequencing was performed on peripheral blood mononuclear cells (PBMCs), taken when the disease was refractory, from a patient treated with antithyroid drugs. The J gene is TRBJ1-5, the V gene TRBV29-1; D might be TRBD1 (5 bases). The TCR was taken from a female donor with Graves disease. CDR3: CSVRTSGGNQPQHF. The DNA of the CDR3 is TGCAGCGTTAGGACAAGCGGTGGCAATCAGCCCCAGCATTTT.